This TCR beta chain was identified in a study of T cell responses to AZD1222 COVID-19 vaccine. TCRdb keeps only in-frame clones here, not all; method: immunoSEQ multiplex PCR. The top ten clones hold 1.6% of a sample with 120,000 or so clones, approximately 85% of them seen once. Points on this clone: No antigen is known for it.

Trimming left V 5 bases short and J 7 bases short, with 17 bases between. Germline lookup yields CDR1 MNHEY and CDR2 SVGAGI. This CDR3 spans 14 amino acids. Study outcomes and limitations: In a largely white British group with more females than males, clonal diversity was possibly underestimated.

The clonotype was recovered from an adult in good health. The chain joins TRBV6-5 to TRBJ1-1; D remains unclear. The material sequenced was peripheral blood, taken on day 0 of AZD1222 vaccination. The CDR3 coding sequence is TGTGCCAGCAGTCCGGACTTAGCAACGAGTGAAGCTTTCTTT. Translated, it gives CASSPDLATSEAFF.